A selection of T cell receptor beta chains follows, all from one sample in a study of OX40 agonist ivuxolimab in advanced cancers. Profiling relied on immunoSEQ multiplex PCR, and the TCRdb table lists in-frame clones only, not all of them. The data show roughly 64,000 clones, approximately 78% seen once. The specimen was CD4+ or CD8+ T cells sorted from blood, collected in a trial of the OX40 agonist ivuxolimab. These receptors were collected from an adult with an advanced solid tumor such as melanoma, head and neck, liver or kidney cancer. The CDR3 runs from the conserved cysteine through the conserved F or W. Each record gives: D gene, clone size, J gene, V gene, CDR3 DNA, CDR3 protein. The D gene is left open where the match is weak. A clone size is listed for some rows: how often the clone was seen (once, few, many), or a class if it is expanded.

D gene: TRBD1; clone size: -; J gene: TRBJ1-1; V gene: TRBV29-1; CDR3 DNA: TGCAGCGTTCAGACCGGGACAGATGAAGCTTTCTTT; CDR3 protein: CSVQTGTDEAFF
D gene: -; clone size: -; J gene: TRBJ2-5; V gene: TRBV29-1; CDR3 DNA: TGCAGCGTTGGGGCGCCCTCTTCCCAAGAGACCCAGTACTTC; CDR3 protein: CSVGAPSSQETQYF
D gene: TRBD2; clone size: once; J gene: TRBJ2-2; V gene: TRBV30; CDR3 DNA: TGTGCCTGGACCGGCGGGAGAGCGAACACCGGGGAGCTGTTTTTT; CDR3 protein: CAWTGGRANTGELFF
D gene: -; clone size: once; J gene: TRBJ2-5; V gene: TRBV7-8; CDR3 DNA: TGTGCCAGCAGCTCCTCGGGCGAGACCCAGTACTTC; CDR3 protein: CASSSSGETQYF
D gene: -; clone size: -; J gene: TRBJ1-1; V gene: TRBV5-1; CDR3 DNA: TGCGCCAGCAGCTCCCAGGGCAACACTGAAGCTTTCTTT; CDR3 protein: CASSSQGNTEAFF
D gene: TRBD1; clone size: -; J gene: TRBJ1-1; V gene: TRBV6-6; CDR3 DNA: TGTGCCAGCAGTTACCGTCGACAGGGCACTGAAGCTTTCTTT; CDR3 protein: CASSYRRQGTEAFF
D gene: -; clone size: -; J gene: TRBJ2-5; V gene: TRBV9; CDR3 DNA: TGTGCCAGCAGCAAGGAAATGTACCAAGAGACCCAGTACTTC; CDR3 protein: CASSKEMYQETQYF
D gene: TRBD1; clone size: -; J gene: TRBJ2-7; V gene: TRBV6-5; CDR3 DNA: TGTGCCAGCAGGAGAAAAACTGGGGACAGCTACGAGCAGTACTTC; CDR3 protein: CASRRKTGDSYEQYF
D gene: -; clone size: once; J gene: TRBJ1-4; V gene: TRBV2; CDR3 DNA: TGTGCCAGCAGCAGGGGATCAAACAGTGAAAAACTGTTTTTT; CDR3 protein: CASSRGSNSEKLFF
D gene: -; clone size: -; J gene: TRBJ2-3; V gene: TRBV21-1; CDR3 DNA: TGTGCCAGCAGCAAAAAGGGGACAGGGTCTGAGGATACGCAGTATTTT; CDR3 protein: CASSKKGTGSEDTQYF
D gene: -; clone size: few; J gene: TRBJ2-7; V gene: TRBV12-5; CDR3 DNA: TGTGCTAGTGGTTCGACAACGGGTGGGGAGCAGTACTTC; CDR3 protein: CASGSTTGGEQYF
D gene: -; clone size: -; J gene: TRBJ1-2; V gene: TRBV10-2; CDR3 DNA: TGCGCCAGCAGTGAGTCCCCTAACGACTATGGCTACACCTTC; CDR3 protein: CASSESPNDYGYTF
D gene: -; clone size: -; J gene: TRBJ2-7; V gene: TRBV6-6; CDR3 DNA: TGTGCCAGCAGTAACACCGGGAGCTACGAGCAGTACTTC; CDR3 protein: CASSNTGSYEQYF
D gene: TRBD1; clone size: -; J gene: TRBJ2-2; V gene: TRBV7-2; CDR3 DNA: TGTGCCAGCAGCTACACCGGGACAGCCACCGGGGAGCTGTTTTTT; CDR3 protein: CASSYTGTATGELFF
D gene: -; clone size: -; J gene: TRBJ2-3; V gene: TRBV5-1; CDR3 DNA: TGCGCCAGCAGCCTGGGGGGTCAGGGAGATACGCAGTATTTT; CDR3 protein: CASSLGGQGDTQYF